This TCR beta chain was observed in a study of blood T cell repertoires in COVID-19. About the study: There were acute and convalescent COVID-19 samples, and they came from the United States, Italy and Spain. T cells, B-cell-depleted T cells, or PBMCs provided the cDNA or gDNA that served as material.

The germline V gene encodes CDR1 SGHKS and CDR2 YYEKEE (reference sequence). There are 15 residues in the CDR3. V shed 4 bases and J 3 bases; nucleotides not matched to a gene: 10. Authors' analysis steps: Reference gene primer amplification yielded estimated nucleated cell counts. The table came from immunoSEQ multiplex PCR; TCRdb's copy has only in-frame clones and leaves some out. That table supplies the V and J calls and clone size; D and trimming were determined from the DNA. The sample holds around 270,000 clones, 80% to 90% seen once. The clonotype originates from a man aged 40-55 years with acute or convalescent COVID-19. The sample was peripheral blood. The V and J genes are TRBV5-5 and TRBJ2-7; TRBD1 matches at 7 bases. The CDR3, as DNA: TGTGCCAGCAGCCGTGACAGGGACCCTTACTACGAGCAGTACTTC. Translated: CASSRDRDPYYEQYF.